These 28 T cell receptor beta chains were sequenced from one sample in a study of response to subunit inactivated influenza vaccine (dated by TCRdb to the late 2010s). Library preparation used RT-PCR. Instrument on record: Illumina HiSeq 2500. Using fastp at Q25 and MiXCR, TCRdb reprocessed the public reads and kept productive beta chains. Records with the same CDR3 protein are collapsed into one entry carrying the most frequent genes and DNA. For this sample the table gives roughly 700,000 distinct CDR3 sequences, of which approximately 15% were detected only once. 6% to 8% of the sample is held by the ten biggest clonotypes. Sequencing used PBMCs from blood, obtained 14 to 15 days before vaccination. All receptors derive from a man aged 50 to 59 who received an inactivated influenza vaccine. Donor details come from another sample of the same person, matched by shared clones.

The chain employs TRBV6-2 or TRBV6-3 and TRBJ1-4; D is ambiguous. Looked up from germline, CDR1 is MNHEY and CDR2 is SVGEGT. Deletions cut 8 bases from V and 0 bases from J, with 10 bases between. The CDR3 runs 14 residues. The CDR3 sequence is CASWVGATNEKLFF. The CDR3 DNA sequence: TGTGCCAGCTGGGTGGGCGCAACTAATGAAAAACTGTTTTTT.

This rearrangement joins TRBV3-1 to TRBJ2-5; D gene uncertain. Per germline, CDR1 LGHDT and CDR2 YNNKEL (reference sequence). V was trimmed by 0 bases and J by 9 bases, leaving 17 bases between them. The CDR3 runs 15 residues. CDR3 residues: CASSQDRLGIEAQYF. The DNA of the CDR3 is TGTGCCAGCAGCCAAGATCGACTGGGGATTGAGGCCCAGTACTTC.

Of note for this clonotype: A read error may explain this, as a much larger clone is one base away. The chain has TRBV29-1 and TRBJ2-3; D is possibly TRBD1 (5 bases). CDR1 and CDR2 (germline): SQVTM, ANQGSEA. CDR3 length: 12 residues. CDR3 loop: CSVVAGLDAQYF. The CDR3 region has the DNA TGCAGCGTTGTGGCAGGGTTAGATGCGCAGTATTTT.

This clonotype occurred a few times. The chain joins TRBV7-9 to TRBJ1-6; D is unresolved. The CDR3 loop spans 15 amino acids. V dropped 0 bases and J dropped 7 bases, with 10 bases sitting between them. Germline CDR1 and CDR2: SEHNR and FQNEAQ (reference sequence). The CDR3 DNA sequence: TGTGCCAGCAGCTTAGCGGGGTCCAGGAATTCACCCCTCCACTTT. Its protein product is CASSLAGSRNSPLHF.

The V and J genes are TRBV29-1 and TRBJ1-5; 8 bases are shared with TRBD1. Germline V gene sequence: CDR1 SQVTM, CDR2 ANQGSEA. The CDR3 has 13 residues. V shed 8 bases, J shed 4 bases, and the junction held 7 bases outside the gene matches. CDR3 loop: CSFGQGENQPQHF. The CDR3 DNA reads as TGCAGCTTCGGACAGGGAGAAAATCAGCCCCAGCATTTT.

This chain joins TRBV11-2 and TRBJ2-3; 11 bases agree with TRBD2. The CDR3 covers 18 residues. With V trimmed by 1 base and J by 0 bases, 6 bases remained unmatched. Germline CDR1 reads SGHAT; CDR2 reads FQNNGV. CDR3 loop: CASSLVFRTSGSTDTQYF. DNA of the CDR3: TGTGCCAGCAGCTTAGTGTTTCGGACTAGCGGGAGCACAGATACGCAGTATTTT. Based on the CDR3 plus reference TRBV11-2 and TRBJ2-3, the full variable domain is EAGVAQSPRYKIIEKRQSVAFWCNPISGHATLYWYQQILGQGPKLLIQFQNNGVVDDSQLPKDRFSAERLKGVDSTLKIQPAKLEDSAVYLCASSLVFRTSGSTDTQYFGPGTRLTVL.

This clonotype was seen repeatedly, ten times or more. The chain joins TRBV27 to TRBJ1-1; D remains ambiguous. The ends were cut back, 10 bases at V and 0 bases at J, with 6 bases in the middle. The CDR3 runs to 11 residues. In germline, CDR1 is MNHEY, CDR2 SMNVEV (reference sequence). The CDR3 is CATGVNTEAFF. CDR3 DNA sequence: TGTGCCACCGGGGTGAACACTGAAGCTTTCTTT.

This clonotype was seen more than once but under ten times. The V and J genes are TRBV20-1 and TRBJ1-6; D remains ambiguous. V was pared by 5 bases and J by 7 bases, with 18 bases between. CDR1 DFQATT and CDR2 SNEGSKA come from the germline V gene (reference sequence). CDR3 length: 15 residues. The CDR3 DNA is TGCAGTGCTGCTTCCGTTCGTCAGATAAATTCACCCCTCCACTTT. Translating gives CSAASVRQINSPLHF.

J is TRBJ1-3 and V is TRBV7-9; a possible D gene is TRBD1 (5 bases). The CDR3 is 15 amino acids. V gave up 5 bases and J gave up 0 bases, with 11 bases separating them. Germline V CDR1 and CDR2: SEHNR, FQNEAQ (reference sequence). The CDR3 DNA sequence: TGTGCCAGCAGCCATACAGGATCCTCTGGAAACACCATATATTTT. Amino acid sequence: CASSHTGSSGNTIYF.

CDR3 protein: CASSIRQENNEQFF. The CDR3 coding sequence is TGTGCCAGCAGTATAAGACAGGAGAACAATGAGCAGTTCTTC. The chain recombines TRBV2 with TRBJ2-1; a possible D gene is TRBD1 (6 bases). Germline V lookup: CDR1 SNHLY, CDR2 FYNNEI. V lost 5 bases, J lost 5 bases, and 13 bases lay in between. This CDR3 spans 14 amino acids. The full variable domain, its missing parts supplied by reference TRBV2 and TRBJ2-1, is EPEVTQTPSHQVTQMGQEVILRCVPISNHLYFYWYRQILGQKVEFLVSFYNNEISEKSEIFDDQFSVERPDGSNFTLKIRSTKLEDSAMYFCASSIRQENNEQFFGPGTRLTVL.

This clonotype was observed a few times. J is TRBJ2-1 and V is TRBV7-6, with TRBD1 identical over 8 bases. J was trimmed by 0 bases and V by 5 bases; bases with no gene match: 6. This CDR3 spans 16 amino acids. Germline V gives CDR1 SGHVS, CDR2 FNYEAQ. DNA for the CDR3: TGTGCCAGCAGCCCGACACAGGGGGGCTCCTACAATGAGCAGTTCTTC. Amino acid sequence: CASSPTQGGSYNEQFF. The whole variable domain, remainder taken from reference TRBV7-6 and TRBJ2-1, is GAGVSQSPRYKVTKRGQDVALRCDPISGHVSLYWYRQALGQGPEFLTYFNYEAQQDKSGLPNDRFSAERPEGSISTLTIQRTEQRDSAMYRCASSPTQGGSYNEQFFGPGTRLTVL.

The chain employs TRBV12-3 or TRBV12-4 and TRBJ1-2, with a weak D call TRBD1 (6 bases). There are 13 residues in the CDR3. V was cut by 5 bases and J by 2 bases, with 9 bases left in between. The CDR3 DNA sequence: TGTGCCAGCAGTGGGGGACAAAACTATGGCTACACCTTC. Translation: CASSGGQNYGYTF.

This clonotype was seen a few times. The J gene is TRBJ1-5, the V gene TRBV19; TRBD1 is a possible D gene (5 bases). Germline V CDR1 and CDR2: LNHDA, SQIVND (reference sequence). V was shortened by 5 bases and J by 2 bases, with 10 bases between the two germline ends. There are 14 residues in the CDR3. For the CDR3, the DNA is TGTGCCAGTAGTGTCCGGGACGGCAATCAGCCCCAGCATTTT. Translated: CASSVRDGNQPQHF.

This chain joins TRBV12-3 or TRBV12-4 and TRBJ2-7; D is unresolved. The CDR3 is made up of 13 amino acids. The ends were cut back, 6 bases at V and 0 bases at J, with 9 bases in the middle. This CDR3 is CASSPFSSYEQYF. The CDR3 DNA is TGTGCCAGCAGCCCTTTTTCCTCCTACGAGCAGTACTTC.

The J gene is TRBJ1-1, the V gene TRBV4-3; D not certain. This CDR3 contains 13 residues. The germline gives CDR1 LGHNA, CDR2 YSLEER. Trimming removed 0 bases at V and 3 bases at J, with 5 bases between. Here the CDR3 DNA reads TGCGCCAGCAGCCAAGATGCCTACACTGAAGCTTTCTTT. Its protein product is CASSQDAYTEAFF.

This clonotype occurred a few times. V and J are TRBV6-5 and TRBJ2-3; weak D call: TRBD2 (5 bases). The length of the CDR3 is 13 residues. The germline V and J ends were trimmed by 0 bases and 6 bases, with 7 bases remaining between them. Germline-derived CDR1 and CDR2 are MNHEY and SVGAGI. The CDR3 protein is CASSYSQRDTQYF. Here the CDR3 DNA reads TGTGCCAGCAGTTACTCGCAGCGGGATACGCAGTATTTT.

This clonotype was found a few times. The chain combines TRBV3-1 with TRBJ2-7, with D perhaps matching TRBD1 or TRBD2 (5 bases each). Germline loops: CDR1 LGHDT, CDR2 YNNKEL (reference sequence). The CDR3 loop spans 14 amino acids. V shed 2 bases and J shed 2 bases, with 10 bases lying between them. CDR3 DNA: TGTGCCAGCAGCCAACCGGGACGCGCCTACGAGCAGTACTTC. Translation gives CASSQPGRAYEQYF.

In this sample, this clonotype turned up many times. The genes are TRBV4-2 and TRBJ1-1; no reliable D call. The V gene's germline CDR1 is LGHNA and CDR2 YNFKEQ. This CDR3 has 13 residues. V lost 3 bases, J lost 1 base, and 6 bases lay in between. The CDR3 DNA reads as TGTGCCAGCAGCCATCCGGGGAACACTGAAGCTTTCTTT. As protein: CASSHPGNTEAFF.

CDR3: CASSPPDRDSYGYTF. CDR3 nucleotides: TGTGCCAGCTCACCACCGGATAGGGACAGCTATGGCTACACCTTC. The chain has TRBV18 and TRBJ1-2, with 7 nucleotides matching TRBD1. V lost 0 bases and J lost 4; bases outside the gene matches: 5. The CDR3 is 15 residues long. Germline V lookup: CDR1 KGHSH, CDR2 LQKENI.

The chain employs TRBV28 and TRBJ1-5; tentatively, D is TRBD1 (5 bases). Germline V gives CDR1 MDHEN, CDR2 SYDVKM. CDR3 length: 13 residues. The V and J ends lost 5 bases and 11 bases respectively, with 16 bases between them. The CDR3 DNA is TGTGCCAGCAGTCCACCGGGACGCCGGGCCCAGCATTTT. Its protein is CASSPPGRRAQHF.

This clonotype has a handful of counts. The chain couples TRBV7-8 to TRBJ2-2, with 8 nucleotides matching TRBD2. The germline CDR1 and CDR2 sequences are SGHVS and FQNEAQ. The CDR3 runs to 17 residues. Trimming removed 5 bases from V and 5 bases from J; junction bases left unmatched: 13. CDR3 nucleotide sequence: TGTGCCAGCAGCCCCCGGATGGCGGGGGGCGCAACCGGGGAGCTGTTTTTT. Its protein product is CASSPRMAGGATGELFF.

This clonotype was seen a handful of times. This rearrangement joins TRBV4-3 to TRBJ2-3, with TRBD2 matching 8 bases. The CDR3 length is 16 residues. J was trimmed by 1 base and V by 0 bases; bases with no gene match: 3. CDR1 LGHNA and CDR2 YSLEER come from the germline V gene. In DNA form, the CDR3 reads TGCGCCAGCAGCCAAGATGGGCGGGGGGGCACAGATACGCAGTATTTT. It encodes CASSQDGRGGTDTQYF.

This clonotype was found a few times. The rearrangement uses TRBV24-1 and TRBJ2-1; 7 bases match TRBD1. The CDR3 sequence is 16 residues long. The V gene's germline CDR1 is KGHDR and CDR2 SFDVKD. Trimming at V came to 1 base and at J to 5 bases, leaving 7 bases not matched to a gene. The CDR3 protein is CATSDFGDSNNNEQFF. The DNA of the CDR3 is TGTGCCACCAGTGATTTCGGGGACAGCAACAACAATGAGCAGTTCTTC.

The chain's CDR3 is CASSGPTSGFTDTQYF. CDR3 bases: TGTGCCAGCAGTGGACCGACTAGCGGCTTCACAGATACGCAGTATTTT. J is TRBJ2-3 and V is TRBV12-3 or TRBV12-4; TRBD2 agrees at 9 bases. V trimming: 5 bases; J trimming: 2 bases; junction bases outside the gene matches: 8. This CDR3 contains 16 residues.

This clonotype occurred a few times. The CDR3 DNA is TGCAGTCCCGTCCTGGGAGTCCAAGAGACCCAGTACTTC. It codes for CSPVLGVQETQYF. The V call is TRBV20-1, the J call TRBJ2-5; possibly TRBD2 for D (5 bases). Germline CDR1 is DFQATT and CDR2 is SNEGSKA (reference sequence). With 8 bases removed from V and 1 base from J, the gap between germline ends came to 14 bases. The CDR3 has 13 amino acids.

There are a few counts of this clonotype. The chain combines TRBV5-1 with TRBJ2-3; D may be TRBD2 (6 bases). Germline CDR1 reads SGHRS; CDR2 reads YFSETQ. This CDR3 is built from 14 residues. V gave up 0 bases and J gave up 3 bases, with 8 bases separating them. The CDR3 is CASSLALATDTQYF. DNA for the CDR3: TGCGCCAGCAGCTTGGCTCTAGCGACAGATACGCAGTATTTT.

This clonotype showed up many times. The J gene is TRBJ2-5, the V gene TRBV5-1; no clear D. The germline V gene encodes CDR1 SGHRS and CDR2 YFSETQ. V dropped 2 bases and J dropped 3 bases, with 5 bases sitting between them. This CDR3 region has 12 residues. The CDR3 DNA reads TGCGCCAGCAGCTTCTCCGAAGAGACCCAGTACTTC. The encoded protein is CASSFSEETQYF.

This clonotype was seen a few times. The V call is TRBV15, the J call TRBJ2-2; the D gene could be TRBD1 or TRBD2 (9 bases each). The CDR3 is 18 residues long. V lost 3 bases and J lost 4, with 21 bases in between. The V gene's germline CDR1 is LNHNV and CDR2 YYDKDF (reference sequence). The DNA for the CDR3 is TGTGCCACCAGCAGGGGGACAGGGCGAGCGGGGGGCACCGGGGAGCTGTTTTTT. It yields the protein CATSRGTGRAGGTGELFF.